Below are 29 T cell receptor beta chains sequenced from a single sample in a study of blood T cell repertoires in COVID-19. Sequencing was performed with immunoSEQ multiplex PCR; in TCRdb, only in-frame clones are kept and a portion is missing. The table includes around 250,000 clones, about 83% detected once. The sample comprised peripheral blood. These receptors all stem from an older man with acute or convalescent COVID-19.

This sequence joins TRBV7-2 and TRBJ2-1; 9 bases map to TRBD2. The CDR3 contains 16 residues. With V trimmed by 1 base and J by 4 bases, 5 bases remained unmatched. Germline CDR1 and CDR2: SGHTA and FQGNSA. CDR3 residues: CASSLVKLAGYNEQFF. DNA of the CDR3: TGTGCCAGCAGCTTAGTGAAACTAGCGGGTTACAATGAGCAGTTCTTC.

This chain links TRBV19 with TRBJ2-7, with D possibly TRBD1 on 6 matching bases. The germline CDR1 and CDR2 sequences are LNHDA and SQIVND (reference sequence). V shed 6 bases and J shed 5 bases, with 11 bases lying between them. The CDR3 covers 12 residues. CDR3 in amino acids: CASRTGLDEQYF. The DNA of the CDR3 is TGTGCCAGTAGGACAGGTCTCGACGAGCAGTACTTC.

This chain joins TRBV15 and TRBJ2-1; no clear D. The ends were cut back, 3 bases at V and 6 bases at J, with 12 bases in the middle. There are 14 residues in the CDR3. Germline assignment: CDR1 LNHNV and CDR2 YYDKDF (reference sequence). CDR3 loop: CATSSINVGNEQFF. CDR3 nucleotide sequence: TGTGCCACCAGCAGTATCAACGTCGGCAATGAGCAGTTCTTC.

V is TRBV5-4 and J is TRBJ1-3; 8 nucleotides align to TRBD1. The CDR3 sequence is 14 residues long. Germline trimming cut 4 bases from V and 7 bases from J; bases unmatched to any gene: 7. The germline V gene encodes CDR1 SGHNT and CDR2 YYREEE (reference sequence). CDR3 protein: CASSLSQGANTIYF. In nucleotides, the CDR3 is TGTGCCAGCAGCCTCTCCCAGGGGGCGAACACCATATATTTT.

The V call is TRBV5-4, the J call TRBJ2-2; 11 bases agree with TRBD2. Trimming at V came to 4 bases and at J to 5 bases, leaving 7 bases not matched to a gene. The CDR3 loop spans 16 amino acids. Germline assignment: CDR1 SGHNT and CDR2 YYREEE (reference sequence). The CDR3 region is CASSPGTSGWTGELFF. In DNA, the CDR3 is TGTGCCAGCAGCCCCGGGACTAGCGGTTGGACCGGGGAGCTGTTTTTT.

The V call is TRBV14, the J call TRBJ2-2, with 8 bases aligning to TRBD1. The CDR3 length is 16 residues. Germline V gene data show CDR1 as SGHDN and CDR2 as FVKESK. V was clipped by 1 base and J by 4 bases; unmatched bases: 5. CDR3 bases: TGTGCCAGCAGCCAAGCCCCAGGGGGCGGCACCGGGGAGCTGTTTTTT. This codes for CASSQAPGGGTGELFF.

The chain carries TRBV28 and TRBJ2-7; 7 positions agree with TRBD1. Germline V lookup: CDR1 MDHEN, CDR2 SYDVKM. The V gene end was trimmed by 6 bases and the J gene end by 4 bases; junction bases not matched to a gene: 3. The CDR3 runs to 12 residues. CDR3 bases: TGTGCCAGCAGGGGGACAGTGTACGAGCAGTACTTC. Its protein is CASRGTVYEQYF.

This rearrangement joins TRBV19 to TRBJ2-7, with 7 nucleotides matching TRBD1. The CDR3 runs to 13 residues. The germline CDR1 and CDR2 sequences are LNHDA and SQIVND (reference sequence). V trimming: 2 bases; J trimming: 7 bases; junction bases outside the gene matches: 5. CDR3 nucleotides: TGTGCCAGTAGTATAAGGGGGCCGGGGGAGCAGTACTTC. Its protein is CASSIRGPGEQYF. The whole variable domain, remainder taken from reference TRBV19 and TRBJ2-7, is DGGITQSPKYLFRKEGQNVTLSCEQNLNHDAMYWYRQDPGQGLRLIYYSQIVNDFQKGDIAEGYSVSREKKESFPLTVTSAQKNPTAFYLCASSIRGPGEQYFGPGTRLTVT.

On this clone itself: The germline gene is not matched at one end of the junction; a read error may be the cause. V usage is TRBV7-7 and J usage is TRBJ2-1; TRBD1 matches 7 bases. The length of the CDR3 is 13 residues. Per germline, CDR1 SSHAT and CDR2 FNYEAQ (reference sequence). This CDR3 reads CASSYETGSEQFF. The CDR3 nucleotides read TGTGCTAGCAGCTACGAGACAGGGTCTGAGCAGTTCTTC.

The rearrangement links TRBV5-1 to TRBJ2-3; unclear D gene. Germline loops: CDR1 SGHRS, CDR2 YFSETQ. Trimming took off 4 bases at V and 4 bases at J, with 16 bases between the two ends. This CDR3 is built from 15 residues. For the CDR3, the DNA is TGCGCCAGCAGCCCTGCCCGAATAGCAGCAGATACGCAGTATTTT. Translated: CASSPARIAADTQYF.

The chain links TRBV7-9 to TRBJ2-1; tentatively, D is TRBD2 (6 bases). The germline CDR1 and CDR2 sequences are SEHNR and FQNEAQ (reference sequence). The V end lost 1 base, the J end lost 6 bases, and 13 bases lay between the germline ends. The CDR3 has 15 residues. The DNA for the CDR3 is TGTGCCAGCAGCTTAGGGGACCGGGAGCCCAATGAGCAGTTCTTC. This gives the protein CASSLGDREPNEQFF.

The chain joins TRBV11-2 to TRBJ1-1, with TRBD1 as a possible D gene (6 bases). The CDR3 has 17 residues. Trimming cost V 0 bases and J 0 bases, with 14 bases left between them. Germline V gives CDR1 SGHAT, CDR2 FQNNGV. CDR3 DNA sequence: TGTGCCAGCAGCTTAGAGGGCAAGACAGGCATGAACACTGAAGCTTTCTTT. It is translated as CASSLEGKTGMNTEAFF.

The J gene is TRBJ2-5, the V gene TRBV28, with 8 positions matching TRBD2. Trimming at V came to 8 bases and at J to 5 bases, leaving 7 bases not matched to a gene. The CDR3 extends over 13 amino acids. Germline CDR1 reads MDHEN; CDR2 reads SYDVKM. Here the CDR3 DNA reads TGTGCCAGCCGCGGGGGGTCGAAGGAGACCCAGTACTTC. Amino acids: CASRGGSKETQYF.

The rearrangement uses TRBV28 and TRBJ1-4, with 8 positions matching TRBD1. Looked up from germline, CDR1 is MDHEN and CDR2 is SYDVKM. This CDR3 has 16 amino acids. The V and J ends lost 4 bases and 7 bases, in that order; junction bases with no gene match: 11. CDR3 region: CASSSPPTGVGEKLFF. The CDR3 DNA is TGTGCCAGCAGTTCCCCCCCGACAGGGGTGGGTGAAAAACTGTTTTTT.

The V and J genes are TRBV7-2 and TRBJ1-4; no definite D call. The CDR3 runs to 14 residues. Germline V gives CDR1 SGHTA, CDR2 FQGNSA. V lost 4 bases, J lost 5 bases, and 11 bases lay in between. The CDR3 DNA reads TGTGCCAGCAGCTCGGGAGGGCTGAATGAAAAACTGTTTTTT. Its protein is CASSSGGLNEKLFF.

CDR3 coding DNA: TGTGCCAGCAGCTTAGGCCAGGGAAGGCAAGAGACCCAGTACTTC. It translates to CASSLGQGRQETQYF. The chain uses TRBV7-3 and TRBJ2-5; a weak D match, TRBD1 (5 bases). The V gene lost 2 bases and the J gene lost 2 bases, with 12 bases spanning the gap. CDR1 is SGHTA and CDR2 is FQGTGA in the germline V gene. This CDR3 spans 15 amino acids. The full variable domain, with the rest looked up from reference TRBV7-3 and TRBJ2-5, is GAGVSQTPSNKVTEKGKYVELRCDPISGHTALYWYRQSLGQGPEFLIYFQGTGAADDSGLPNDRFFAVRPEGSVSTLKIQRTERGDSAVYLCASSLGQGRQETQYFGPGTRLLVL.

V gene TRBV6-2 or TRBV6-3 combines with J gene TRBJ1-5; D is undetermined. The CDR3 covers 13 residues. The germline V gene has CDR1 MNHEY and CDR2 SVGEGT. Trimming removed 2 bases from V and 6 bases from J, with 8 bases in between. The DNA of the CDR3 is TGTGCCAGCAGTTACGGCGAGGGTCAGCCCCAGCATTTT. The encoded protein is CASSYGEGQPQHF.

This chain connects TRBV7-9 to TRBJ1-4; the match to TRBD1 covers 9 bases. The CDR3 is 15 amino acids. V gave up 3 bases and J gave up 7 bases; unmatched junction bases: 6. Germline values: CDR1 SEHNR, CDR2 FQNEAQ (reference sequence). Here the CDR3 DNA reads TGTGCCAGCAGCTTGTTACAGGGGGCAGGTGAAAAACTGTTTTTT. Its translation: CASSLLQGAGEKLFF.

The chain carries TRBV7-9 and TRBJ1-3; 9 bases align to TRBD1. Looked up from germline, CDR1 is SEHNR and CDR2 is FQNEAQ (reference sequence). J gave up 1 base and V 4 bases, and 2 bases lay outside the gene matches. This CDR3 has 15 residues. CDR3 bases: TGTGCCAGCAGCTACGGACAGGGGTCTGGAAACACCATATATTTT. The encoded protein is CASSYGQGSGNTIYF.

V and J are TRBV6-5 and TRBJ1-4, with 7 bases matching TRBD1. V was pared by 2 bases and J by 5 bases, with 2 bases of the junction left unmatched. The germline V gene encodes CDR1 MNHEY and CDR2 SVGAGI. This CDR3 is 14 amino acids long. CDR3 amino acids: CASSYAGQNEKLFF. The CDR3 region has the DNA TGTGCCAGCAGTTACGCGGGACAGAATGAAAAACTGTTTTTT.

V gene TRBV7-9 combines with J gene TRBJ2-5; D may be TRBD2 (6 bases). The CDR3 covers 15 residues. Per the germline V gene, CDR1 is SEHNR and CDR2 is FQNEAQ (reference sequence). Trimming removed 0 bases at V and 4 bases at J, with 12 bases between. CDR3 coding DNA: TGTGCCAGCAGCTTAGCAACTAGCCTTCGAGAGACCCAGTACTTC. Encoded protein: CASSLATSLRETQYF.

The rearrangement uses TRBV10-1 and TRBJ1-6; TRBD1 matches at 7 bases. V shed 5 bases and J 12 bases; nucleotides not matched to a gene: 10. The germline gives CDR1 WNHNN, CDR2 SYGVQD (reference sequence). The CDR3 is 14 residues long. This CDR3 is CASSRDSRAEPLHF. The CDR3 DNA is TGCGCCAGCAGTCGGGACAGCCGGGCCGAACCCCTCCACTTT.

The chain couples TRBV6-5 to TRBJ1-1; 9 bases map to TRBD1. The CDR3 runs 12 residues. Trimming at V came to 8 bases and at J to 7 bases, leaving 5 bases not matched to a gene. Germline V gene lookup returns CDR1 MNHEY and CDR2 SVGAGI. The CDR3 bases are TGTGCCAGCGAGGGACAGGGCGATGAAGCTTTCTTT. As protein: CASEGQGDEAFF.

In this sample, this clone turned up once. This rearrangement joins TRBV21-1 to TRBJ2-5; TRBD2 is taken as the D call from the table, unchecked against the DNA. TRBV21-1 is a documented pseudogene. The CDR3 is made up of 15 amino acids. CDR3 region: CASSKEGTSEETQYF. CDR3 nucleotides: TGTGCCAGCAGCAAAGAGGGGACTAGCGAAGAGACCCAGTACTTC.

The rearrangement joins TRBV3-1 (or the pseudogene TRBV3-2) to TRBJ2-5, with 9 bases lining up with TRBD2. This CDR3 is 14 amino acids long. The J segment lost 5 bases and the V segment lost 4 bases, leaving 5 bases of the junction unmatched. Germline V gene sequence: CDR1 LGHDT, CDR2 YNNKEL (reference sequence). This chain's CDR3 is CASSRGTSIETQYF. The DNA of the CDR3 is TGTGCCAGCAGCCGGGGGACTAGCATTGAGACCCAGTACTTC.

The chain employs TRBV6-5 and TRBJ2-5; 10 bases agree with TRBD1. CDR1 is MNHEY, CDR2 SVGAGI, per germline. There are 13 residues in the CDR3. J lost 4 bases, V lost 7 bases, and 3 bases had no gene match. The CDR3 loop is CASNGQGGETQYF. The CDR3 DNA sequence: TGTGCCAGCAATGGACAGGGGGGAGAGACCCAGTACTTC.

This rearrangement joins TRBV27 to TRBJ1-6, with D possibly TRBD1 on 5 matching bases. V lost 8 bases to trimming and J lost 6 bases, with 14 bases between them. This CDR3 is 14 amino acids long. Germline V gives CDR1 MNHEY, CDR2 SMNVEV (reference sequence). In nucleotides, the CDR3 is TGTGCCAGCGGCCTACAGGCGGCTAATTCACCCCTCCACTTT. Amino acids: CASGLQAANSPLHF.

This clone has ten or more counts. This rearrangement joins TRBV19 to TRBJ1-5; D is uncertain. V was cut by 3 bases and J by 7 bases, with 7 bases left in between. Germline lookup yields CDR1 LNHDA and CDR2 SQIVND (reference sequence). This CDR3 comprises 12 residues. The CDR3 sequence is CASSMVQQPQHF. The CDR3 region has the DNA TGTGCCAGTAGTATGGTACAACAGCCCCAGCATTTT. Together with reference TRBV19 and TRBJ1-5, the CDR3 gives the full variable domain: DGGITQSPKYLFRKEGQNVTLSCEQNLNHDAMYWYRQDPGQGLRLIYYSQIVNDFQKGDIAEGYSVSREKKESFPLTVTSAQKNPTAFYLCASSMVQQPQHFGDGTRLSIL.

The genes are TRBV6-6 and TRBJ1-4; TRBD1 might be the D (5 bases). The CDR3 spans 18 residues. Germline V gene lookup returns CDR1 MNHNY and CDR2 SVGAGI (reference sequence). V was clipped by 5 bases and J by 2 bases, with 21 bases between them. The CDR3 DNA follows: TGTGCCAGCAGTCACCCCTTCGTCCGGAAGGGGACTAATGAAAAACTGTTTTTT. This sequence encodes CASSHPFVRKGTNEKLFF.